The rows below give T cell receptor beta chains drawn from one sample of a study of blood T cell repertoires in COVID-19. Profiling relied on immunoSEQ multiplex PCR, and the TCRdb table lists in-frame clones only, not all of them. The sample lists over 130,000 clones, 70% to 90% occurring once. The sample consisted of PBMCs or T cells enriched from blood (not recorded which). Receptor source: a woman aged 45-65 years with acute COVID-19. Each CDR3 is given with its conserved first and last residue.

v_gene: TRBV7-9; CDR3aa: CASRWGLSTDTQYF
v_gene: TRBV4-1; CDR3aa: CASSQDPGQVDTQYF
v_gene: TRBV11-2; CDR3aa: CASSTGFNYGYTF
v_gene: TRBV14; CDR3aa: CASSRTGVFGNTIYF
v_gene: TRBV19; CDR3aa: CASSARDRDGYTF
v_gene: TRBV9; CDR3aa: CASSVSQGNTEAFF
v_gene: TRBV7-3; CDR3aa: CASSPGLGSPAFF
v_gene: TRBV5-1; CDR3aa: CASSRQGEPSDTQYF
v_gene: TRBV19; CDR3aa: CASNPGGRGAKNIQYF
v_gene: TRBV27; CDR3aa: CASSQNRDSMNTEAFF
v_gene: TRBV3-1/TRBV3-2; CDR3aa: CASSQDLAGIYEQYF
v_gene: TRBV12-3/TRBV12-4; CDR3aa: CASSPRGGETQYF
v_gene: TRBV19; CDR3aa: CASSIQSRGEKLFF
v_gene: TRBV29-1; CDR3aa: CSVEGENDDPFGAFF
v_gene: TRBV5-1; CDR3aa: CASRQAGPSSYEQYF
v_gene: TRBV11-3; CDR3aa: CASSLFTQGAWDYEQYF
v_gene: TRBV9; CDR3aa: CASSVDAGGNTGELFF
v_gene: TRBV12-3/TRBV12-4; CDR3aa: CASSLVFGGQYF
v_gene: TRBV7-2; CDR3aa: CASSLASGLAKNIQYF
v_gene: TRBV5-6; CDR3aa: CASSSQGDIQYF
v_gene: TRBV27; CDR3aa: CASRYSGTPGGSGELFF
v_gene: TRBV7-2; CDR3aa: CASSLVTGDTQYF
v_gene: TRBV5-4; CDR3aa: CASSLGQVGEQFF
v_gene: TRBV7-3; CDR3aa: CASSLGVRDRVGNQPQHF
v_gene: TRBV5-1; CDR3aa: CASRRQGAEKLFF
v_gene: TRBV5-1; CDR3aa: CASSPLGGLGETQYF
v_gene: TRBV5-1; CDR3aa: CASRARDNPTYEQYF
v_gene: TRBV19; CDR3aa: CASSISVNTEAFF
v_gene: TRBV6-5; CDR3aa: CASSLNKGDGYTF
v_gene: TRBV5-1; CDR3aa: CASSLAAATGYGYTF
v_gene: TRBV3-1/TRBV3-2; CDR3aa: CASSRLGHNTEAFF
v_gene: TRBV3-1/TRBV3-2; CDR3aa: CASSQTGLTEAFF
v_gene: TRBV12-3/TRBV12-4; CDR3aa: CASRATGSAEAFF
v_gene: TRBV11-2; CDR3aa: CASSQILARTHEQFF
v_gene: TRBV11-3; CDR3aa: CASSLVGGNSYNEQFF
v_gene: TRBV7-9; CDR3aa: CASSLVYQGLAFF
v_gene: TRBV4-1; CDR3aa: CASSPDRENQPQHF
v_gene: TRBV6-5; CDR3aa: CASSYDSFGQPQHF
v_gene: TRBV9; CDR3aa: CASSASDGEKGYTF
v_gene: TRBV9; CDR3aa: CASSEGERPKINTIYF
v_gene: TRBV4-1; CDR3aa: CASSQGLADTQYF
v_gene: TRBV27; CDR3aa: CASILRGTYEQYF
v_gene: TRBV4-2; CDR3aa: CASSQALATSGYNEQFF
v_gene: TRBV4-3; CDR3aa: CASSQDRGPNYGYTF
v_gene: TRBV6-5; CDR3aa: CASRRDRDQPQHF